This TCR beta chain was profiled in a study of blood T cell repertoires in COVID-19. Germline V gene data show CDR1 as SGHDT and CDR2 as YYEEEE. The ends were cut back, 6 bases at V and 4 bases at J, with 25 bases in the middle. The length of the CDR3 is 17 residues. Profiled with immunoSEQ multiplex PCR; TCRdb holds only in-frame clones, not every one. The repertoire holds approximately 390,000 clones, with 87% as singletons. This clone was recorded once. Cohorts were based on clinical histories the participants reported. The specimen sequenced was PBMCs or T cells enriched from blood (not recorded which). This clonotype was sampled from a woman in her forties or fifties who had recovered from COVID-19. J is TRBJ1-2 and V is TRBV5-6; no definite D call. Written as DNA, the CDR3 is TGTGCCAGCACCACCGGTGTAGTAGGGAAGGCGGGCTATGGCTACACCTTC. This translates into CASTTGVVGKAGYGYTF.